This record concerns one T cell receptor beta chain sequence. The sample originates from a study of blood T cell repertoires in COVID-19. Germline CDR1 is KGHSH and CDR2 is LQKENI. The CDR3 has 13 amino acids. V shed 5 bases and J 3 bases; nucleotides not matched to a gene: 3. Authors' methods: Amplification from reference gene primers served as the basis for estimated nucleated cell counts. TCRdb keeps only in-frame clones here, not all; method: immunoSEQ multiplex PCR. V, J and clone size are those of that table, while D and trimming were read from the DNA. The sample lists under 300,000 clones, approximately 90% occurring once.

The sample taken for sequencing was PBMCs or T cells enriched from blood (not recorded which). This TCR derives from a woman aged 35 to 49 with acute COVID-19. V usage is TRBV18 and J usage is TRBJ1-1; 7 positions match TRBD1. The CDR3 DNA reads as TGTGCCAGCTCATCCGGACAGGACACTGAAGCTTTCTTT. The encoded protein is CASSSGQDTEAFF.